These 19 T cell receptor beta chains were sequenced from one sample in a study of tumor-infiltrating lymphocytes in primary liver carcinoma. Germline DNA was also extracted, while the blood RNA originated from unsorted whole blood. The template, around 520 ng total RNA, yielded TCR beta cDNA made with a constant-region primer. Three nested multiplex PCR rounds, a slightly modified ARM-PCR method, built the TCR beta libraries. Forward primers for TRBV1-TRBV30 and a C-beta reverse primer served the first two PCR rounds, at about 9 cycles each. TCRdb analysed the multiplex PCR reads with MiXCR anew, one entry per CDR3 protein. Found here are a few hundred thousand distinct CDR3 sequences, nearly 60% of them singletons; the top ten hold approximately 15%. Specimen: peripheral blood. The receptors were sampled from a woman aged 25 to 39 with primary liver carcinoma and hepatitis B virus infection.

About this clonotype: The junction differs from germline at one of its ends, possibly a read error. The rearrangement links TRBV6-1 to TRBJ2-1; D call uncertain. The CDR3 contains 15 residues. Germline CDR1 reads MNHNS; CDR2 reads SASEGT. In DNA, the CDR3 is TGTGCCAGCAGTGATCAGGCGTGGGAAATCGATGACCAGTTCTTC. It codes for CASSDQAWEIDDQFF.

This clonotype was detected ten times or more. V is TRBV5-4 and J is TRBJ2-1, with 9 positions matching TRBD2. J gave up 7 bases and V 2 bases, and 10 bases lay outside the gene matches. This CDR3 contains 16 residues. Per the germline V gene, CDR1 is SGHNT and CDR2 is YYREEE (reference sequence). CDR3 nucleotides: TGTGCCAGCAGCTTCCCCAGCGGGAGGAGTCGGAATGAGCAGTTCTTC. As protein: CASSFPSGRSRNEQFF.

A word on this clonotype: This could be a read error, since a much larger clone is one nucleotide away. V usage is TRBV6-5 and J usage is TRBJ2-1; D is perhaps TRBD1 (7 bases). The length of the CDR3 is 11 residues. V gave up 6 bases and J gave up 12 bases, with 12 bases separating them. Per the germline V gene, CDR1 is MNHEY and CDR2 is SVGAGI. CDR3 residues: CASRRQGGQFF. Written as DNA, the CDR3 is TGTGCCAGCAGACGTCAGGGGGGGCAGTTCTTC.

Of note for this clonotype: This may arise from a read error, as a much more abundant clone is one base away. The chain employs TRBV29-1 and TRBJ2-5; D might be TRBD2 (6 bases). CDR1 and CDR2 (germline): SQVTM, ANQGSEA. The germline V and J ends were trimmed by 6 bases and 9 bases, with 11 bases remaining between them. CDR3 length: 10 residues. CDR3 in amino acids: CSVGLGAQYF. The CDR3 bases are TGCAGCGTGGGACTCGGGGCCCAGTACTTC.

This chain connects TRBV11-3 to TRBJ1-1; D is ambiguous. The CDR3 consists of 13 residues. From germline, CDR1 is SGHNT and CDR2 YENEEA. Trimming removed 6 bases at V and 1 base at J, with 9 bases between. This CDR3 reads CASRTERNTEAFF. The CDR3 DNA follows: TGTGCCAGCAGAACAGAGAGGAACACTGAAGCTTTCTTT.

This clonotype was recorded once. The junction and the germline gene differ at one end; a read error may be behind it. CDR3 region: CVSTLGHAYEQYF. CDR3 in DNA: TGTGTCAGCACCTTAGGACACGCGTACGAGCAGTACTTC. This chain connects TRBV11-2 to TRBJ2-7; D is perhaps TRBD1 (5 bases). CDR3 size: 13 residues. Germline CDR1 and CDR2: SGHAT and FQNNGV. Complete variable domain (other parts from reference TRBV11-2 and TRBJ2-7): EAGVAQSPRYKIIEKRQSVAFWCNPISGHATLYWYQQILGQGPKLLIQFQNNGVVDDSQLPKDRFSAERLKGVDSTLKIQPAKLEDSAVYLCVSTLGHAYEQYFGPGTRLTVT.

This clonotype appeared many times. The V gene is TRBV29-1, the J gene TRBJ2-1; 7 nucleotides align to TRBD2. The trim removed 2 bases at V and 3 bases at J, leaving 4 bases unmatched. Looked up from germline, CDR1 is SQVTM and CDR2 is ANQGSEA. This CDR3 is 14 amino acids long. The DNA for the CDR3 is TGCAGCGTTGAACTAGCGGAGAGCTACAATGAGCAGTTCTTC. Amino acids: CSVELAESYNEQFF.

Remarks on this clonotype: This may be a read error, as it is one base from a much larger clone. The final CDR3 position lacks the conserved phenylalanine or tryptophan, pointing to a likely read error. The chain joins TRBV6-2 or TRBV6-3 to TRBJ2-7; 10 nucleotides agree with TRBD2. V lost 6 bases and J lost 2; bases outside the gene matches: 7. CDR1 MNHEY and CDR2 SVGEGT come from the germline V gene. This CDR3 is 15 amino acids long. In DNA form, the CDR3 reads TGTGCCAGCAGGATTAGCGGGAGGCGGCCCTACGAGCAGTACCTC. This sequence encodes CASRISGRRPYEQYL.

Regarding this clonotype: Since a much larger clone is just one base distant, this may be a read error. The chain recombines TRBV4-2 with TRBJ2-1; 7 positions agree with TRBD1. CDR1 LGHNA and CDR2 YNFKEQ come from the germline V gene. The CDR3 consists of 16 residues. The CDR3 DNA follows: TGCGCCAGCAGCCAAGAGGGTGCACAGGGGACGGGGACCCAGTTCTTC. Translation: CASSQEGAQGTGTQFF.

This clonotype was recorded many times. The J gene is TRBJ2-2, the V gene TRBV11-3; perhaps TRBD2 as D (5 bases). V was cut by 6 bases and J by 3 bases, with 17 bases left in between. CDR3 length equals 16 residues. Looked up from germline, CDR1 is SGHNT and CDR2 is YENEEA. The chain's CDR3 is CASSQGGPGYTGELFF. DNA of the CDR3: TGTGCCAGCAGTCAAGGCGGGCCCGGTTACACCGGGGAGCTGTTTTTT.

With regard to this clonotype: A much larger clonotype is one base distant, so this may be a read error. The rearrangement links TRBV10-3 to TRBJ2-3, with 7 bases fitting TRBD2. CDR3 length: 15 residues. Germline lookup yields CDR1 ENHRY and CDR2 SYGVKD. With V trimmed by 0 bases and J by 3 bases, 3 bases remained unmatched. Here the CDR3 reads CAISESIGGTDTQYF. DNA of the CDR3: TGTGCCATCAGTGAGTCGATCGGGGGGACAGATACGCAGTATTTT.

Concerning this clonotype itself: A much larger clone lies one base from this, so it may be a read error. The chain carries TRBV7-8 and TRBJ1-5; D is perhaps TRBD1 (6 bases). CDR1 SGHVS and CDR2 FQNEAQ come from the germline V gene. The CDR3 contains 15 residues. The CDR3 region is CTSSLGRQGNQPQHF. The DNA for the CDR3 is TGTACCAGCAGCCTAGGTAGACAGGGCAATCAGCCCCAGCATTTT.

Of note for this clonotype: It may be a read error: a sequence one base away is much more abundant. The chain carries TRBV10-3 and TRBJ2-7; unclear D gene. This CDR3 spans 13 amino acids. V shed 2 bases and J shed 2 bases, with 7 bases lying between them. Germline values: CDR1 ENHRY, CDR2 SYGVKD. CDR3 sequence: CAISEGQAYEQYF. The CDR3 coding sequence is TGTGCCATCAGTGAGGGGCAGGCCTACGAGCAGTACTTC.

In the case of this clonotype: This clone may be a read error of a much larger clone one base away. The rearrangement links TRBV4-1 to TRBJ1-5, with D hard to call. The V and J ends lost 1 base and 6 bases respectively, with 22 bases between them. Germline assignment: CDR1 MGHRA and CDR2 YSYEKL. The CDR3 runs to 18 residues. For the CDR3, the DNA is TGCGCCAGCAGCCAAGTGGTCCCGGTGCCAGAGAACATTCAGCCCCAGCATTTT. Translation gives CASSQVVPVPENIQPQHF.

A remark on this clonotype: Lacking the conserved final phenylalanine or tryptophan, this CDR3 likely reflects a read error. This chain joins TRBV29-1 and TRBJ1-2; 8 bases map to TRBD1. J was trimmed by 8 bases and V by 5 bases; bases with no gene match: 4. The CDR3 is made up of 11 amino acids. CDR1 and CDR2 (germline): SQVTM, ANQGSEA. CDR3 bases: TGCAGCGTTCAGGGGGCCGAAGGCTACACCTCC. Encoded protein: CSVQGAEGYTS.

Turning to this clonotype: A read error may be the cause here, since a much bigger clone is one base away. CDR3 residues: CASRRASGLGTQYF. The CDR3 DNA is TGTGCCAGCAGAAGGGCTAGCGGTTTGGGTACGCAGTATTTT. The V call is TRBV6-5, the J call TRBJ2-3; 7 nucleotides agree with TRBD2. The CDR3 covers 14 residues. Germline V gives CDR1 MNHEY, CDR2 SVGAGI. V lost 6 bases, J lost 8 bases, and 11 bases stayed unmatched.

About this clonotype itself: One end of the junction varies from germline; a read error may be responsible. The CDR3 DNA is TGTGCCAGCTGTTACACTAGCGGGAGCATCGGGGAGCTGTTTTTT. Translating it yields CASCYTSGSIGELFF. The V and J genes are TRBV6-5 and TRBJ2-2; 11 positions agree with TRBD2. This CDR3 is built from 15 residues. Germline V gene data show CDR1 as MNHEY and CDR2 as SVGAGI.

A remark on this clonotype: At one end, the junction sequence differs from germline, possibly due to a read error. The rearrangement joins TRBV4-1 to TRBJ1-1, with D unclear. Looked up from germline, CDR1 is MGHRA and CDR2 is YSYEKL. This CDR3 contains 14 residues. CDR3 DNA sequence: TGTGCCAGCAGCCGATGGTCGGGGAGCACTGAAGCTTTCTTT. Amino acid sequence: CASSRWSGSTEAFF.

J is TRBJ2-7 and V is TRBV6-5, with D tentatively TRBD1 (6 bases). V was trimmed by 0 bases and J by 1 base, leaving 7 bases between them. The V gene's germline CDR1 is MNHEY and CDR2 SVGAGI. The length of the CDR3 is 14 residues. CDR3 in amino acids: CASSYSDSSYEQYF. In nucleotides, the CDR3 is TGTGCCAGCAGTTACTCGGACAGTTCCTACGAGCAGTACTTC.